These 13 T cell receptor beta chains originate from one sample sequenced in a study of early T cells in non-severe SARS-CoV-2 infection. MiXCR, applied by TCRdb to the 5' RACE reads, yields one record per CDR3 protein. The sample has under 70,000 distinct CDR3 sequences, over 4.5% seen once; the top ten hold 3% to 3.5%. Specimen: whole blood, collected at baseline. All receptors derive from an adult who was a healthcare worker with PCR-confirmed SARS-CoV-2 infection or an uninfected control (not recorded which).

This clonotype was picked up many times. The J gene is TRBJ1-4, the V gene TRBV18, with D possibly TRBD1 on 6 matching bases. The CDR3 is 16 amino acids. Trimming took 2 bases from V and 4 from J, leaving 14 bases between them. Germline lookup yields CDR1 KGHSH and CDR2 LQKENI. The CDR3 nucleotides are TGTGCCAGCTCACCAAGGACAGAGGCTCGTAATGAAAAACTGTTTTTT. It is translated as CASSPRTEARNEKLFF.

This clonotype has at least ten counts. The chain joins TRBV29-1 to TRBJ2-3, with 9 bases matching TRBD1. The germline gives CDR1 SQVTM, CDR2 ANQGSEA. Trimming took 8 bases from V and 0 from J; bases not matched to a gene: 6. The length of the CDR3 is 14 residues. The CDR3 reads CSTSGTGSTDTQYF. The CDR3 DNA is TGCAGCACATCCGGGACAGGGAGCACAGATACGCAGTATTTT.

This clonotype was seen more than once but under ten times. The chain links TRBV9 to TRBJ2-7; 12 bases map to TRBD1. Germline V gene sequence: CDR1 SGDLS, CDR2 YYNGEE. V was clipped by 3 bases and J by 5 bases; unmatched bases: 3. This CDR3 has 14 residues. CDR3 sequence (DNA): TGTGCCAGCAGCGCCGGGACAGGGGGCGACGAGCAGTACTTC. Translated: CASSAGTGGDEQYF.

In its sample, this clonotype was seen many times. This chain connects TRBV19 to TRBJ1-5; no clear D. Germline loops: CDR1 LNHDA, CDR2 SQIVND (reference sequence). This CDR3 is built from 13 residues. V was pared by 3 bases and J by 4 bases, with 7 bases between. In nucleotides, the CDR3 is TGTGCCAGTAGTATCCGTGGGAATCAGCCCCAGCATTTT. Its translation: CASSIRGNQPQHF.

This clonotype has at least ten counts. The chain links TRBV2 to TRBJ2-1; 7 nucleotides align to TRBD1. V was pared by 7 bases and J by 11 bases, with 20 bases of the junction left unmatched. The CDR3 extends over 16 amino acids. Germline values: CDR1 SNHLY, CDR2 FYNNEI. CDR3: CASTLPSRQGESKQFF. In DNA form, the CDR3 reads TGTGCCAGCACCCTCCCCTCCCGACAGGGAGAGTCAAAGCAGTTCTTC.

The chain carries TRBV29-1 and TRBJ2-2; D is possibly TRBD2 (7 bases). Germline V gene sequence: CDR1 SQVTM, CDR2 ANQGSEA. The germline V and J ends were trimmed by 6 bases and 1 base, with 15 bases remaining between them. The CDR3 runs to 15 residues. CDR3 bases: TGCAGCGTAGGGGGGGGCCCGCAGAACACCGGGGAGCTGTTTTTT. It translates to CSVGGGPQNTGELFF.

This clonotype has ten or more counts. V usage is TRBV7-9 and J usage is TRBJ2-4; the match to TRBD2 covers 13 bases. This CDR3 region has 14 residues. V shed 5 bases, J shed 13 bases, and the junction held 8 bases outside the gene matches. Germline-derived CDR1 and CDR2 are SEHNR and FQNEAQ (reference sequence). The CDR3 protein is CASSTGTSGVTQYF. The CDR3 DNA follows: TGTGCCAGCAGCACGGGGACTAGCGGGGTGACGCAGTACTTC.

In its sample, this clonotype was seen a few times. V and J are TRBV18 and TRBJ1-6; no clear D. This CDR3 region has 16 residues. Trimming left V 1 base short and J 5 bases short, with 12 bases between. Germline assignment: CDR1 KGHSH and CDR2 LQKENI. As DNA, the CDR3 is TGTGCCAGCTCACCACAAGCTGGATTAGATAATTCACCCCTCCACTTT. Protein: CASSPQAGLDNSPLHF.

With regard to this clonotype: This may come from a read error, since a much larger clone is one base off. This rearrangement joins TRBV28 to TRBJ2-7; the match to TRBD1 covers 7 bases. The germline V gene encodes CDR1 MDHEN and CDR2 SYDVKM. The CDR3 covers 13 residues. V gave up 10 bases and J gave up 3 bases; unmatched junction bases: 9. The CDR3 region has the DNA TGTGCCAACACCCCAGGGACAGACTACGAGCAGTACTTC. The encoded protein is CANTPGTDYEQYF.

V usage is TRBV10-3 and J usage is TRBJ2-7, with a possible D match to TRBD2 (5 bases). Germline-derived CDR1 and CDR2 are ENHRY and SYGVKD. V dropped 5 bases and J dropped 2 bases, with 13 bases sitting between them. The CDR3 runs 14 residues. This chain's CDR3 is CAISNGIGAYEQYF. Written as DNA, the CDR3 is TGTGCCATCAGTAACGGGATTGGGGCCTACGAGCAGTACTTC.

This clonotype was observed a few times. The chain recombines TRBV28 with TRBJ2-7; 7 positions agree with TRBD1. After removal of 4 bases from V and 2 bases from J, the junction contained 8 bases not matched to a gene. This CDR3 comprises 15 residues. Germline CDR1 MDHEN, CDR2 SYDVKM. The CDR3 sequence is CASSSNPGQTYEQYF. CDR3 sequence (DNA): TGTGCCAGCAGTTCCAATCCGGGACAGACCTACGAGCAGTACTTC.

This clonotype was recorded at least ten times. V gene TRBV10-3 combines with J gene TRBJ2-2; TRBD2 aligns across 8 bases. The V segment lost 5 bases and the J segment 0 bases; nucleotides outside the gene matches: 2. Per the germline V gene, CDR1 is ENHRY and CDR2 is SYGVKD. CDR3 length: 15 amino acids. The CDR3 here is CAISYSGTNTGELFF. The CDR3 DNA sequence: TGTGCCATCAGTTATAGCGGGACGAACACCGGGGAGCTGTTTTTT.

This clonotype was observed many times. The J gene is TRBJ2-6, the V gene TRBV4-3; 10 bases map to TRBD2. The CDR3 length is 18 residues. V dropped 4 bases and J dropped 0; count of bases not matched to a gene: 6. Germline V gives CDR1 LGHNA, CDR2 YSLEER. This chain's CDR3 is CASSPQLAGYSGANVLTF. In nucleotides, the CDR3 is TGCGCCAGCAGCCCACAACTAGCGGGGTACTCTGGGGCCAACGTCCTGACTTTC.